Included here is one T cell receptor (beta chain) sequence, with context. Its antigen remains unidentified. No much larger clone is present one base from it, and per-base qualities are unavailable. The data were obtained in a study of OX40 agonist ivuxolimab in advanced cancers. Background for the entire study: Ivuxolimab was a fully human IgG2 agonistic monoclonal antibody targeting the costimulatory receptor OX40 (CD134). Intravenous ivuxolimab was administered to patients every 2 weeks at six dose levels: 0.01, 0.1, 0.3, 1.5, 3 and 10 mg/kg. The paper reports the monotherapy dose-escalation portion (N of about 54 patients) of the phase I ivuxolimab trial. Prior anti-PD-1, anti-PD-L1 or anti-CTLA-4 therapy was permitted, and approximately 40% of dose-escalation patients had received checkpoint inhibitors. Peripheral TCRbeta sequencing aimed to test whether ivuxolimab altered TCR sequence diversity and caused clonal T-cell expansion. The dose-escalation cohort was 82.7% male with a mean age of approximately 60 years, ranging from about 23 to 85. Of the approximately 50 dose-escalation patients, hepatocellular carcinoma was present in about 20, melanoma in around 15, renal cell carcinoma in 9 and head and neck cancer in 9. Three dose-escalation patients achieved partial responses, one with hepatocellular carcinoma and two with cutaneous melanoma.

To sequence the TCRbeta CDR3 region, genomic DNA was isolated from the sorted cells. The immunoSEQ Assay was used for sequencing of TCRbeta CDR3 regions. TCRdb mirrors the immuneACCESS table, restricted to in-frame sequences. Some clones are absent from its copies; in checked studies, under half trace to an unresolved V gene, and the reason for the others is unknown. This sample gives tens of thousands of clones in total; approximately 91% of them show up just once. The biggest ten clones account for roughly a sixth of the sample. Via the germline V gene (reference sequence), CDR1 is MNHEY and CDR2 SMNVEV. V and J lose 0 bases and 9 bases, and a span of 9 bases separates them. CDR3 length: 13 amino acids, cysteine to phenylalanine. Only CDR3 DNA remains: 39 bases, in frame from the first base. What the study reported, not specific to this receptor: At doses of 0.1 to 3.0 mg/kg, clonal expansion of both CD4+ and CD8+ blood T cells was observed from baseline to week 6. In the 0.1-3.0 mg/kg groups, partial responders had among the lowest normalized peripheral clonal expansion, particularly in CD8+ T cells. Low levels of normalized T-cell clonal expansion were also shown by some nonresponding patients. After ivuxolimab, expanded clones were on average more numerous among CD8+ T cells than among CD4+ T cells. Which antigens the clonally expanded peripheral T cells were specific for was not determined.

Patients with a history of autoimmune disease or receiving systemic immunosuppression were excluded from the trial. In every dose cohort, peripheral blood was drawn for TCR sequencing at baseline, cycle 4 day 1, and cycle 7 day 1. The samples were drawn from a first-in-human, open-label, multicenter phase I dose-escalation trial of ivuxolimab. Adults with locally advanced or metastatic melanoma, renal cell carcinoma, hepatocellular carcinoma or head and neck squamous cell carcinoma were enrolled in the trial. Before TCR sequencing, CD4+ T cells and CD8+ T cells from peripheral blood were sorted into separate populations.

The chain employs TRBV27 and TRBJ1-5, with the D gene not confidently named. This TCR was sampled from an adult with an advanced solid tumor such as melanoma, head and neck, liver or kidney cancer. The starting material was CD4+ or CD8+ T cells sorted from blood, obtained in a trial of the OX40 agonist ivuxolimab. The CDR3 reads as follows: CASSLSPRGPQHF. DNA sequence: TGTGCCAGCAGTTTATCCCCCCGGGGGCCCCAGCATTTT.